This T cell receptor beta chain was found in a study of shared clonotypes between healthy human individuals. In the study overall: Participating donors consisted of a couple of women and a few men aged 18 to 49.

The input for sorted-subset replicate PCRs was approximately 190 ng DNA, 25,000 to 35,000 T cell genomes. The authors' processing: In the immunoSEQ data, sequences were junction-only and lacked quality scores, so filtering differed. Sequencing was performed with immunoSEQ multiplex PCR; in TCRdb, only in-frame clones are kept and a portion is missing. The V and J calls and clone size are taken from that table; D and trimming were inferred from the DNA. Among roughly 1,500,000 clones listed, 98% were seen once. CDR1 and CDR2 from the germline V gene are SGHVS and FNYEAQ. This CDR3 has 15 residues. After removal of 5 bases from V and 1 base from J, the junction contained 3 bases not matched to a gene. A word on this clone: Other DNA variants within this sample encode the same CDR3.

The sequence came from a man in his thirties or forties in good health. The V gene is TRBV7-6, the J gene TRBJ2-3; 10 bases fit TRBD2. The sample consisted of naive CD4+ T cells sorted from blood. Sample subset: CD45RA+ positively selected. The chain's CDR3 is CASSLGTSGTDTQYF. CDR3 sequence (DNA): TGTGCCAGCAGCCTTGGGACTAGCGGCACAGATACGCAGTATTTT.